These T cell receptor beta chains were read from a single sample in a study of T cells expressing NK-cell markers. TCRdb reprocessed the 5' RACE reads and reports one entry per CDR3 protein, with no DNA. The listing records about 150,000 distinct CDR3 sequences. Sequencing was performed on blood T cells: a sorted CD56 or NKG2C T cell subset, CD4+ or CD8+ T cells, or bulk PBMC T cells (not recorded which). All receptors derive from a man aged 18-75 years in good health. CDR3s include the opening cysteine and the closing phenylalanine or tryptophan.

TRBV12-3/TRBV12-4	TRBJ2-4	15	CASSPAYLAKNIQYF
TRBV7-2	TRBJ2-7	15	CASSPTSGLSYEQYF
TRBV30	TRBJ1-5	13	CAWSVWDSGPQHF
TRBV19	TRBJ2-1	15	CASSLAGGRYNEQFF
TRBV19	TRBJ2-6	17	CASSIGGYSTGANVLTF
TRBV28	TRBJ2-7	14	CASTDQVHHDEQYF
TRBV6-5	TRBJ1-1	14	CASSFGTANTEAFF
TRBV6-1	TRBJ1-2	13	CASSRDIHYGYTF
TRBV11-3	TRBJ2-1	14	CASSRTSGTNEQFF
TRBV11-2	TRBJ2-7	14	CASSLAGTGTEQYF
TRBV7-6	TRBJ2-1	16	CASSAIAGESYNEQFF
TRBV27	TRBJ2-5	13	CASSRGQVETQYF
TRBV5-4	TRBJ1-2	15	CASSLAAGSIYGYTF
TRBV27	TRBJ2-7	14	CASRGGTQRYEQYF
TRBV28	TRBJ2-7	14	CASSPLNGYYEQYF
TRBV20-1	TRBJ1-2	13	CSAAAATDYGYTF
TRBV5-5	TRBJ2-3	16	CASSSRAGTSEDTQYF
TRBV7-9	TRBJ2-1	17	CASSPSVGRGYGNEQFF
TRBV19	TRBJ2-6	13	CASMQIGANVLTF
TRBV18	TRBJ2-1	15	CASSPRDRGVYEQFF
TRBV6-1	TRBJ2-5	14	CASSEKAEQETQYF
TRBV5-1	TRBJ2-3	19	CASSLGLAGPGLFTDTQYF
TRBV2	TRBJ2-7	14	CASRRGSGEYEQYF
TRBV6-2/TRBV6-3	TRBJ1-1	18	CASSYSIGLGTGEPEAFF
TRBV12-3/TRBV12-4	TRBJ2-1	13	CASSLTGYNEQFF
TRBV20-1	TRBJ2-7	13	CSEWDARSYEQYF
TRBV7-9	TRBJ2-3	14	CASSSGARRDTQYF
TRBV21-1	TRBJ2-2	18	CASSKGYRGPVGTGELFF
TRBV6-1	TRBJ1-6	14	CASQTPGHNSPLHF
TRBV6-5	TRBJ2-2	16	CASSYSGGPGTGELFF
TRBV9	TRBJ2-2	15	CASTIGGRGTGELFF
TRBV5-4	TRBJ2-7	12	CASSWGNGEQYF
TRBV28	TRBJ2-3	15	CASKSRRGPRDTQYF
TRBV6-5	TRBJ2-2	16	CASSYSTSGAAGELFF
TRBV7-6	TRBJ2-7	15	CASSSRGGRNYEQYF
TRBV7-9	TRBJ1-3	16	CASSPGPPVSGNTIYF
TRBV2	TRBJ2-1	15	CASTRGTALNNEQFF
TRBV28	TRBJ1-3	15	CASSFSRDSGNTIYF
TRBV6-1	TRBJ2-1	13	CASSDSGINEQFF
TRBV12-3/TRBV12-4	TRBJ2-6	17	CASSRLLGYSGANVLTF